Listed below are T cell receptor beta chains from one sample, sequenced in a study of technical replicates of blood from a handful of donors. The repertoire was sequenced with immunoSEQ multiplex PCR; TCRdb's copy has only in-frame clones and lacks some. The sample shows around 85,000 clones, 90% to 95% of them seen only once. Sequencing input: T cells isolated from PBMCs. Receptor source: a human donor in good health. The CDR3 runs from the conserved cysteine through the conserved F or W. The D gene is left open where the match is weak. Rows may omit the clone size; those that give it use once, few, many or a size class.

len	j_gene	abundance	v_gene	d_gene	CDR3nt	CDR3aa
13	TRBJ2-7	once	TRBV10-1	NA	TGCGCCAGCAGTGAGGCCCGGAGCGACGAGCAGTACTTC	CASSEARSDEQYF
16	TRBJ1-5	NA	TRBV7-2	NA	TGTGCCAGCAGCTTATTGGGAGGGGATAGCAATCAGCCCCAGCATTTT	CASSLLGGDSNQPQHF
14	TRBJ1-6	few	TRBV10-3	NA	TGTGCCATCACCGAAGAGGGGGAAGATTCACCCCTCCACTTT	CAITEEGEDSPLHF
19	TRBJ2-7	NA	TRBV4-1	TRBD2	TGCGCCAGCAGCCAAGTTGGGACTAGCGGGAGCGGAGGCGGCTACGAGCAGTACTTC	CASSQVGTSGSGGGYEQYF
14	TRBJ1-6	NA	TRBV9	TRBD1	TGTGCCAGCAGCGTCCGGACAGGGAATTCACCCCTCCACTTT	CASSVRTGNSPLHF
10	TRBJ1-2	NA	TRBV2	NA	TGTGCCAGCAGAGTGACAGTGTGGACCTTC	CASRVTVWTF
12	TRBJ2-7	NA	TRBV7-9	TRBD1	TGTGCCAGCCGGACAGGAGAATACGAGCAGTACTTC	CASRTGEYEQYF
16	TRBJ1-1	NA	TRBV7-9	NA	TGTGCCAGCAGCTTAGGGACCGGGGGATGGGGCACTGAAGCTTTCTTT	CASSLGTGGWGTEAFF
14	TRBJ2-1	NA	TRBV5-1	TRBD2	TGCGCCAGCAGCTTAGCGGGGAATTTGAATGAGCAGTTCTTC	CASSLAGNLNEQFF
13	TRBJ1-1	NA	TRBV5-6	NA	TGTGCCAGCATTGGGGAGGTGAGAACTGAAGCTTTCTTT	CASIGEVRTEAFF
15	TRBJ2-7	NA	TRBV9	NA	TGTGCCAGCAGCGTAAATCGGGAGCTCTCCCACGAGCAGTACTTC	CASSVNRELSHEQYF
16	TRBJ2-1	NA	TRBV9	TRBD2	TGTGCCAGCAGCACCTCGGCGGCGGGGGGGCAGAATGAGCAGTTCTTC	CASSTSAAGGQNEQFF
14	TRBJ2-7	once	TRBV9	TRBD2	TGTGCCAGCAGTGGGGGACTAGGTTCCTACGAGCAGTACTTC	CASSGGLGSYEQYF
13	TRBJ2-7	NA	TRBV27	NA	TGTGCCAGCAGTCGGGAGAACCCCTACGAGCAGTACTTC	CASSRENPYEQYF
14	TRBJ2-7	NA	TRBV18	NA	TGTGCCAGCTCACCAATCGGGAGCTCCTACGAGCAGTACTTC	CASSPIGSSYEQYF
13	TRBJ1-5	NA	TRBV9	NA	TGTGCCAGCAGCAACCACGGGGGGCAGCCCCAGCATTTT	CASSNHGGQPQHF
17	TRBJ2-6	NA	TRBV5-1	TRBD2	TGCGCCAGCAGGGCTAGCGGGGGTATCTATGGGGCCAACGTCCTGACTTTC	CASRASGGIYGANVLTF
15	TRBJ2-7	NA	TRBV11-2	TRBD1	TGTGCCAGCAGGAAACCGGGACAGGGACTCTACGAGCAGTACTTC	CASRKPGQGLYEQYF
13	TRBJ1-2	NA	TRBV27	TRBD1	TGTGCCAGCAGGACAGGGGTAGGCTATGGCTACACCTTC	CASRTGVGYGYTF
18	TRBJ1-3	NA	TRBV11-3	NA	TGTGCCAGCAGCTTAGTGGGATCTCGCGGGGGGCGCGGAAACACCATATATTTT	CASSLVGSRGGRGNTIYF
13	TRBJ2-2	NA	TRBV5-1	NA	TGCGCCAGCAGCTCTACCAACACCGGGGAGCTGTTTTTT	CASSSTNTGELFF
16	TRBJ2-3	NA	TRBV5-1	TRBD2	TGCGCCAGCAGCCACTACCAGCGGGGAAGCACAGATACGCAGTATTTT	CASSHYQRGSTDTQYF
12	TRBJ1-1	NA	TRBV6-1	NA	TGTGCCAGCAGTCTGCGGGTGACTGAAGCTTTCTTT	CASSLRVTEAFF
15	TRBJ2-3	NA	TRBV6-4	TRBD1	TGTGCCAGCAGTCACAGGGGACGGGGCACAGATACGCAGTATTTT	CASSHRGRGTDTQYF
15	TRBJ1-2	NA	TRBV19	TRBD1	TGTGCCAGTAGTATACAACCGGGACAGACCTATGGCTACACCTTC	CASSIQPGQTYGYTF
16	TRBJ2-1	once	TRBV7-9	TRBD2	TGTGCCAGCAGCTTAGAGGGACTAGCGGGAGGGAATGAGCAGTTCTTC	CASSLEGLAGGNEQFF